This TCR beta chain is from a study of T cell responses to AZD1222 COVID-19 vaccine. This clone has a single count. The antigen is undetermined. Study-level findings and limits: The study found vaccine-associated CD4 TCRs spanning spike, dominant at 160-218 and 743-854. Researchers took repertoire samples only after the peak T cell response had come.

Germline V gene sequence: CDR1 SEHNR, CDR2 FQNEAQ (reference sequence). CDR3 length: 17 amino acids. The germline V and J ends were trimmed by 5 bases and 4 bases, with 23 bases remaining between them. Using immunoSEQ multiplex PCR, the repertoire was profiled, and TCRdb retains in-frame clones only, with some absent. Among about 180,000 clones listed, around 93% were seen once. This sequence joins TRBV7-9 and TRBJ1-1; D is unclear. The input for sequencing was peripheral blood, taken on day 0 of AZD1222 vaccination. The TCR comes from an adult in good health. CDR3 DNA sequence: TGTGCCAGCAGCAGATCCCCCTCGACGGTGGGAGGCACTGAAGCTTTCTTT. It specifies CASSRSPSTVGGTEAFF.